A single T cell receptor beta chain is shown here with its context. This sample was included in a study of blood T cell repertoires in COVID-19. Trimming stripped 3 bases from V and 0 bases from J, with 10 bases between. The CDR3 length is 16 residues. The germline CDR1 and CDR2 sequences are SGHRS and YFSETQ. The method was immunoSEQ multiplex PCR; TCRdb's version includes in-frame clones alone and lacks a portion of them. The sample shows fewer than 250,000 clones, roughly 83% of them seen only once. The V and J genes are TRBV5-1 and TRBJ2-6; D gene ambiguous. This TCR came from a woman in her 50s who had recovered from COVID-19. The sequenced material came from PBMCs or T cells enriched from blood (not recorded which). CDR3 sequence reads: CASSSNSYSGANVLTF. CDR3 sequence (DNA): TGCGCCAGCAGCTCTAACTCCTACTCTGGGGCCAACGTCCTGACTTTC.